The entry below gives a single T cell receptor beta chain sequence along with its context. The sample belongs to a study of T cell responses to AZD1222 COVID-19 vaccine. Germline CDR1 is MNHEY and CDR2 is SMNVEV (reference sequence). This CDR3 comprises 14 residues. V lost 5 bases and J 7 bases, leaving 17 bases between the germline ends. Libraries were prepared by immunoSEQ multiplex PCR; TCRdb keeps only in-frame clonotypes and omits some of them. The repertoire has 100,000 or so clones, 70% to 90% of them found once; the top ten carry 16%. The sequences come from peripheral blood, collected on day 0 of AZD1222 vaccination. This chain connects TRBV27 to TRBJ1-2, with D possibly matching TRBD1 (5 bases). This TCR was recovered from an adult in good health. CDR3 sequence (DNA): TGTGCCAGCAGTCGGGGATCAAGGGGTGGTGGCTACACCTTC. This codes for CASSRGSRGGGYTF.